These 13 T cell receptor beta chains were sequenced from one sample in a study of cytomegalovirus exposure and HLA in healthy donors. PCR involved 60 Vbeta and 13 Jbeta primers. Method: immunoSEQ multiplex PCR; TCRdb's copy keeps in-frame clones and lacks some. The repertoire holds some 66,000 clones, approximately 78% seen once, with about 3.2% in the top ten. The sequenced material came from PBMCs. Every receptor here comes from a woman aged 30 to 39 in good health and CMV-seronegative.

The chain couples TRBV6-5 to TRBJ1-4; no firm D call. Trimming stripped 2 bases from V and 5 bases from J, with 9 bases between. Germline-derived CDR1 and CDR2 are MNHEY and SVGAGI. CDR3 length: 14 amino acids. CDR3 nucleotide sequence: TGTGCCAGCAGTTACCGCCGACTCAATGAAAAACTGTTTTTT. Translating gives CASSYRRLNEKLFF.

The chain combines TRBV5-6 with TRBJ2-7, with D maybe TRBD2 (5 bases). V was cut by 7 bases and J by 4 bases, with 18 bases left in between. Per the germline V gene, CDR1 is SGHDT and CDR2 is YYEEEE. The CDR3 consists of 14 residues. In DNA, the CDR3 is TGTGCCAGCGGCCGGGGAGCTAGCACTTACGAGCAGTACTTC. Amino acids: CASGRGASTYEQYF.

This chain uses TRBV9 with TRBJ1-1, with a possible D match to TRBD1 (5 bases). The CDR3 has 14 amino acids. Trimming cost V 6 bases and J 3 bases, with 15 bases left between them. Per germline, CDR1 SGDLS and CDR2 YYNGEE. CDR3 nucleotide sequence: TGTGCCAGCACGCAGACAGCCGGAGACACTGAAGCTTTCTTT. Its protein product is CASTQTAGDTEAFF.

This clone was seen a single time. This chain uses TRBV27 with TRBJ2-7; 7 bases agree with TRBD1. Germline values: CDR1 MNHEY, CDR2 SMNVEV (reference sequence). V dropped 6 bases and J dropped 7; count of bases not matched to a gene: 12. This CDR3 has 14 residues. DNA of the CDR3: TGTGCCAGCAGCTCGACGGGGACAGCCGCGGAGCAGTACTTC. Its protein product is CASSSTGTAAEQYF.

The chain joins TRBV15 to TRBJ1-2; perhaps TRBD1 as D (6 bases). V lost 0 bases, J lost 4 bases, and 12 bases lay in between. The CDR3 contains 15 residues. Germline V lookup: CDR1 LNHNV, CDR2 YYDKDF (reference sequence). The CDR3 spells CATSRDQGPLYGYTF. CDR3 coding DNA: TGTGCCACCAGCAGAGATCAGGGGCCGCTCTATGGCTACACCTTC.

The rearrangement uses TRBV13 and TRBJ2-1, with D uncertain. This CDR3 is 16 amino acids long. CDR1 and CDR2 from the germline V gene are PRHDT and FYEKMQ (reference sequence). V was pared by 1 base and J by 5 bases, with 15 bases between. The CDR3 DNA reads TGTGCCAGCAGCTTAGAACGGTTAACAGAAAACAATGAGCAGTTCTTC. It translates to CASSLERLTENNEQFF.

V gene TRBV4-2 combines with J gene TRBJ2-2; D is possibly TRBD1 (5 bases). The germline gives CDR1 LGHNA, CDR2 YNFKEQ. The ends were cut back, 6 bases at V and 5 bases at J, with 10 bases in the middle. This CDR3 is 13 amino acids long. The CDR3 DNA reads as TGTGCCAGCAGTTCCACAGGTACCGGGGAGCTGTTTTTT. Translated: CASSSTGTGELFF.

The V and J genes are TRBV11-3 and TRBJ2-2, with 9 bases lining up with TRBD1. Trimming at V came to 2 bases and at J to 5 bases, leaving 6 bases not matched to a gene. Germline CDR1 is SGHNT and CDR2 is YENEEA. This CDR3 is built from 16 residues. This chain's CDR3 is CASSLPPGQGTGELFF. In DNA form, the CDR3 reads TGTGCCAGCAGCTTACCTCCGGGACAGGGAACCGGGGAGCTGTTTTTT.

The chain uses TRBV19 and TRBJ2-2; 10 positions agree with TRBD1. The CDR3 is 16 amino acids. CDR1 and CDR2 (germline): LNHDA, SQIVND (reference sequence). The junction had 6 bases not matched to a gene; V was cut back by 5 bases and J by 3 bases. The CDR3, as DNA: TGTGCCAGTAGTTCCCGGACAGGGGGAGACACCGGGGAGCTGTTTTTT. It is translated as CASSSRTGGDTGELFF. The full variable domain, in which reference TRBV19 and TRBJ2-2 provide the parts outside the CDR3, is DGGITQSPKYLFRKEGQNVTLSCEQNLNHDAMYWYRQDPGQGLRLIYYSQIVNDFQKGDIAEGYSVSREKKESFPLTVTSAQKNPTAFYLCASSSRTGGDTGELFFGEGSRLTVL.

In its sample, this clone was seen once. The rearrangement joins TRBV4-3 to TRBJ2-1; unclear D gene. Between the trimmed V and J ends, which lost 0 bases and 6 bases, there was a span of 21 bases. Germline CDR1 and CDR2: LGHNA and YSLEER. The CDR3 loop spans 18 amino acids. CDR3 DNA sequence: TGCGCCAGCAGCCAAGAACTATTTACCTCCCGGGTTGGCAATGAGCAGTTCTTC. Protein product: CASSQELFTSRVGNEQFF.

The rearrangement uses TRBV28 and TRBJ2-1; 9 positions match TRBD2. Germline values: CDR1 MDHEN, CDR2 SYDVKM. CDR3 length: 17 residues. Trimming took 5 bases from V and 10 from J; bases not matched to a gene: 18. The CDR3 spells CASSLRGGGALTFEQFF. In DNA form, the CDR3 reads TGTGCCAGCAGTCTACGAGGCGGGGGGGCCCTGACGTTCGAGCAGTTCTTC.

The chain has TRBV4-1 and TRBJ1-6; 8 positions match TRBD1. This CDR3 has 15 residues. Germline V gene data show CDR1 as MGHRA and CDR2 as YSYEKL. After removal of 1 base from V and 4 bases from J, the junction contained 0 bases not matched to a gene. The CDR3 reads CASSQGTGYNSPLHF. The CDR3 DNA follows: TGCGCCAGCAGCCAAGGGACAGGGTATAATTCACCCCTCCACTTT.

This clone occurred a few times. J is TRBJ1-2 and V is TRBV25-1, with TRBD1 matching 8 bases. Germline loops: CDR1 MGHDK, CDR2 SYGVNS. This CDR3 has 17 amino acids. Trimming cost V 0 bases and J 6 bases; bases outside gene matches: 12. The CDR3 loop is CASSEYVVDRGNHGYTF. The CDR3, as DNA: TGTGCCAGCAGTGAATACGTTGTTGACAGGGGAAACCATGGCTACACCTTC.